This TCR beta chain was recovered during a study of T-cell memory formation after mild COVID-19. TCRdb reprocessed the 5' RACE reads with MiXCR, giving one entry per CDR3 protein. The data show about 400,000 distinct CDR3 sequences, with 20% to 30% seen just once and about 12% held by the top ten. The trim removed 7 bases at V and 6 bases at J, leaving 21 bases unmatched. Germline V gene lookup returns CDR1 MNHEY and CDR2 SVGEGT. The CDR3 extends over 18 amino acids. The specimen was PBMCs or a T cell subset sorted from them (not recorded which). The chain carries TRBV6-2 or TRBV6-3 and TRBJ1-5; 7 nucleotides agree with TRBD1. The receptor was derived from an adult woman who had mild COVID-19 (a few samples of this study predate the infection). Cell type and time point are not known. The chain's CDR3 is CASKNRTGPYSGFQPQHF. The DNA for the CDR3 is TGTGCCAGCAAGAATCGGACAGGTCCCTATAGTGGCTTTCAGCCCCAGCATTTT.